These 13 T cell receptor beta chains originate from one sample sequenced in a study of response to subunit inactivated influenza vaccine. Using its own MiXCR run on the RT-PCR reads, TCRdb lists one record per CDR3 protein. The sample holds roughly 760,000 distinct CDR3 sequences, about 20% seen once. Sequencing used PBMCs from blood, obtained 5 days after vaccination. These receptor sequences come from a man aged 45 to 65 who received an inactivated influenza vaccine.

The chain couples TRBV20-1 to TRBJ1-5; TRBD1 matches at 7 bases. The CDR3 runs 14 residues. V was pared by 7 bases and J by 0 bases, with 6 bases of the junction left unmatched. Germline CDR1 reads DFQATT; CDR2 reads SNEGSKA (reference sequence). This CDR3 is CSVPGGYSNQPQHF. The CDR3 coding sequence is TGCAGTGTTCCAGGGGGATATAGCAATCAGCCCCAGCATTTT.

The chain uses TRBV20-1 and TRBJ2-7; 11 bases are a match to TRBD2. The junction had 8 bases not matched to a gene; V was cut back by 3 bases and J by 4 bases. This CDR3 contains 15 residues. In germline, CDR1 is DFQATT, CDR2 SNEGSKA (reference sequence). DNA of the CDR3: TGCAGTGCTAGTAATAGGGGACTAGCGGTTTACGAGCAGTACTTC. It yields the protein CSASNRGLAVYEQYF.

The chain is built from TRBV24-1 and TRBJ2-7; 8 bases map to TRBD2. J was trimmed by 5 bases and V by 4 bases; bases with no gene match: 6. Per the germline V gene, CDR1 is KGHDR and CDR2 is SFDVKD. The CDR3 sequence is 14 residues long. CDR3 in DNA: TGTGCCACCAGTGACAGCGGGAGTTACCACGAGCAGTACTTC. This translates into CATSDSGSYHEQYF.

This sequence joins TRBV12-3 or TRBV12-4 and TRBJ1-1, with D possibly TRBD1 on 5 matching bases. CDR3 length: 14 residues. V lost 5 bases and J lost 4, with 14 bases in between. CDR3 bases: TGTGCCAGCAGTCACGGACAACTGAGCACTGAAGCTTTCTTT. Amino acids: CASSHGQLSTEAFF.

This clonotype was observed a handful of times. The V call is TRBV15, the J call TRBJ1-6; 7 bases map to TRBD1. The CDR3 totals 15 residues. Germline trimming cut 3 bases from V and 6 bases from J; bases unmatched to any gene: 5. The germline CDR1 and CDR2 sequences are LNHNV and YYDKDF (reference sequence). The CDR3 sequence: CATSRVTGTNSPLHF. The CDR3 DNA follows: TGTGCCACCAGCAGGGTGACAGGGACTAATTCACCCCTCCACTTT.

In nucleotides, the CDR3 is TGTGCCAGCAGCTTAGGACTAGCGGGAGTAGGGTCCTACAATGAGCAGTTCTTC. Translated, it gives CASSLGLAGVGSYNEQFF. V gene TRBV11-1 combines with J gene TRBJ2-1, with TRBD2 matching 12 bases. J gave up 1 base and V 1 base, and 5 bases lay outside the gene matches. The CDR3 consists of 18 residues. The germline V gene has CDR1 SGHAT and CDR2 FQDESV (reference sequence).

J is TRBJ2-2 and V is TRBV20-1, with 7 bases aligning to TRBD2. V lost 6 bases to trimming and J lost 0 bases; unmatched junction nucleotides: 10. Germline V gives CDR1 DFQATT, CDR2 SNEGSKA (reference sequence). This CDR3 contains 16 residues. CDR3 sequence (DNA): TGCAGTGCCCCGGGGGTAGCGGGCGCGAACACCGGGGAGCTGTTTTTT. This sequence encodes CSAPGVAGANTGELFF.

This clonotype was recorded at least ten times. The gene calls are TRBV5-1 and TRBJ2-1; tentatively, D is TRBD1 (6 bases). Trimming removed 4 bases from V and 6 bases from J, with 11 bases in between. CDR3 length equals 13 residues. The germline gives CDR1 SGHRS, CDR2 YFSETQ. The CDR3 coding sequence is TGCGCCAGCAGCGGACAGCTTGTCAATGAGCAGTTCTTC. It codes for CASSGQLVNEQFF.

CDR3 residues: CASSFRRTNRADTQYF. CDR3 nucleotide sequence: TGTGCCAGCAGCTTCCGCAGGACGAATCGGGCAGATACGCAGTATTTT. The chain employs TRBV7-8 and TRBJ2-3; D uncertain. Germline CDR1 reads SGHVS; CDR2 reads FQNEAQ. This CDR3 contains 16 residues. Trimming stripped 3 bases from V and 4 bases from J, with 17 bases between.

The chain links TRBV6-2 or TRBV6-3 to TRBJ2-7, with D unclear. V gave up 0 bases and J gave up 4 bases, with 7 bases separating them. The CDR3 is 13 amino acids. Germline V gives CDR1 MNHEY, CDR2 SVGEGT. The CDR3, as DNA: TGTGCCAGCAGTTACTCAAGCGTTTACGAGCAGTACTTC. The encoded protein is CASSYSSVYEQYF.

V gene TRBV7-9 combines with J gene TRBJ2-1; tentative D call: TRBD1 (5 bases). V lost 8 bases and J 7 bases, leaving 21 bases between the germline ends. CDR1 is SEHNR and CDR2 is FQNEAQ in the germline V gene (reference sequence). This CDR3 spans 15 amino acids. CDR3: CASCTYLGRANEQFF. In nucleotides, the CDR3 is TGTGCCAGCTGCACTTATCTTGGCAGGGCTAATGAGCAGTTCTTC.

CDR3 nucleotides: TGTGCCAGCAGCTTAACCTCTGTGAACACCGGGGAGCTGTTTTTT. This codes for CASSLTSVNTGELFF. V and J are TRBV7-3 and TRBJ2-2; D is ambiguous. Deletions cut 0 bases from V and 1 base from J, with 6 bases between. Germline CDR1 SGHTA, CDR2 FQGTGA. The CDR3 runs to 15 residues.

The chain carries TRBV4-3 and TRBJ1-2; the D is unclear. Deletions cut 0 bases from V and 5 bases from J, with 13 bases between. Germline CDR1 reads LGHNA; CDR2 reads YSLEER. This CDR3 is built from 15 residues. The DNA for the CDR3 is TGCGCCAGCAGCCAAGATGGGAACTCTTGGTATGGCTACACCTTC. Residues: CASSQDGNSWYGYTF.